The T cell receptor beta chain described here comes from a study of graft-versus-host responses after intestinal transplantation. Clones were sequenced by immunoSEQ multiplex PCR, and TCRdb holds only the in-frame ones, with some missing. The table shows tens of thousands of clones, with approximately 93% occurring only once. Looked up from germline, CDR1 is MNHEY and CDR2 is SMNVEV (reference sequence). V lost 2 bases to trimming and J lost 2 bases, with 13 bases between them. The CDR3 runs to 15 residues. In regard to this clone: Its antigen is as yet unknown.

This chain joins TRBV27 and TRBJ2-7; a possible D gene is TRBD1 (5 bases). Sequencing used unstimulated CD8+ T cells sorted from spleen or lymph node cells, obtained before intestinal transplant. The receptor comes from a human donor who received an intestinal transplant. The CDR3 sequence: CASSLGSQGAYEQYF. CDR3 bases: TGTGCCAGCAGTTTAGGCTCGCAGGGCGCCTACGAGCAGTACTTC.